One sample yielded the 5 T cell receptor beta chains listed below, sequenced in a study of blood T cell repertoires in COVID-19. Data came from immunoSEQ multiplex PCR; TCRdb stores just in-frame clones and leaves some out. The repertoire includes 450,000 or so clones, approximately 89% of them detected once, and about 0.91% sits in the top ten. Sequencing was performed on peripheral blood. These receptors came from a young man with COVID-19, enrolled during active disease.

The V call is TRBV11-2, the J call TRBJ1-1; 7 bases map to TRBD1. The CDR3 contains 17 residues. From germline, CDR1 is SGHAT and CDR2 FQNNGV. After removal of 0 bases from V and 6 bases from J, the junction contained 13 bases not matched to a gene. CDR3 bases: TGTGCCAGCAGCTTAGACCATCTGACAGGGATCTACGCTGAAGCTTTCTTT. Translating it yields CASSLDHLTGIYAEAFF.

J is TRBJ2-7 and V is TRBV3-1 (or the pseudogene TRBV3-2); the match to TRBD1 covers 7 bases. The CDR3 runs to 15 residues. Germline CDR1 LGHDT, CDR2 YNNKEL (reference sequence). Unmatched junction bases numbered 4, after V lost 0 bases and J lost 2 bases. The CDR3 region is CASSQDPTGPYEQYF. The CDR3 nucleotides read TGTGCCAGCAGCCAAGATCCGACAGGGCCCTACGAGCAGTACTTC.

The chain couples TRBV24-1 to TRBJ2-1; D is possibly TRBD2 (6 bases). V shed 7 bases and J shed 2 bases, with 11 bases lying between them. The CDR3 has 14 residues. Germline V gene sequence: CDR1 KGHDR, CDR2 SFDVKD. The CDR3 DNA follows: TGTGCCACCAGCGGGGGTTTGACCTACAATGAGCAGTTCTTC. This codes for CATSGGLTYNEQFF.

The chain combines TRBV2 with TRBJ2-3, with a possible D match to TRBD1 (5 bases). The germline V and J ends were trimmed by 2 bases and 3 bases, with 9 bases remaining between them. The length of the CDR3 is 14 residues. Germline values: CDR1 SNHLY, CDR2 FYNNEI. The CDR3 loop is CASSEQGGTDTQYF. Written as DNA, the CDR3 is TGTGCCAGCAGTGAACAGGGTGGTACAGATACGCAGTATTTT.

This clone was seen once. V and J are TRBV21-1 and TRBJ2-7; TRBD2 is the table's D call, not checked against the DNA. TRBV21-1 counts as a pseudogene. The CDR3 extends over 12 amino acids. DNA for the CDR3: TGTGCCAGCAGCAGAGGGTTCTACGAGCAGTACTTC. Encoded protein: CASSRGFYEQYF.